The entry that follows covers one TCR beta chain sequence. The antigen remains undetermined. The data derive from a study of memory CD4+ T cells and cytomegalovirus serostatus. The overall study: This sample comes from healthy Belgian adults, roughly nine CMV seropositive, around 26 seronegative. Study results and caveats: Repertoires predicted CMV serostatus with median bootstrapped AUC of about 0.96. Each of approximately 61 CMV-associated TCRbeta sequences occurred in one to five individuals.

The CDR3 sequence is 12 residues long. Germline values: CDR1 SGHKS, CDR2 YYEKEE (reference sequence). Trimming pared 4 bases from V and 5 bases from J, leaving 9 bases between. Repertoires were generated with immunoSEQ multiplex PCR, while TCRdb's copy carries only in-frame clones and drops some. The sample has about 82,000 clones, around 80% seen once. The sort gate was single viable CD3+CD4+CD8-CD45RO+ cells for memory CD4+ T cells. The source of this sequence is an adult in good health and CMV-seronegative. The sequenced material came from memory CD4+ T cells from blood. This rearrangement joins TRBV5-5 to TRBJ2-5, with D possibly being TRBD1 or TRBD2 (7 bases each). This chain's CDR3 is CASSQGGETQYF. CDR3 DNA: TGTGCCAGCAGCCAGGGGGGGGAGACCCAGTACTTC.